A single sample is the source of the 24 T cell receptor beta chains below, sequenced in a study of cytomegalovirus exposure and HLA in healthy donors. Researchers ran the PCR with 60 Vbeta and 13 Jbeta primers. Sequenced by immunoSEQ multiplex PCR; TCRdb stores in-frame clones only, minus some. Of tens of thousands of clones in the sample, around 82% were seen once. The sequenced sample consisted of PBMCs. These receptors came from a young woman in good health and CMV-seropositive.

The chain uses TRBV10-3 and TRBJ2-1, with D hard to call. The CDR3 contains 15 residues. Trimming cost V 0 bases and J 2 bases, with 8 bases left between them. The germline CDR1 and CDR2 sequences are ENHRY and SYGVKD. The CDR3 DNA follows: TGTGCCATCAGTGAGTCCGGCGGAACCTACAATGAGCAGTTCTTC. The encoded protein is CAISESGGTYNEQFF.

This chain connects TRBV5-4 to TRBJ2-7; 9 bases match TRBD1. Germline CDR1 reads SGHNT; CDR2 reads YYREEE (reference sequence). The CDR3 is made up of 14 amino acids. The J segment lost 6 bases and the V segment lost 2 bases, leaving 6 bases of the junction unmatched. CDR3 nucleotide sequence: TGTGCCAGCAGCTTACAGGGGGCAGGGGGCGAGCAGTACTTC. Encoded protein: CASSLQGAGGEQYF.

This chain links TRBV7-9 with TRBJ1-2; D is uncertain. The CDR3 has 14 residues. Trimming left V 1 base short and J 1 base short, with 7 bases between. Germline CDR1 reads SEHNR; CDR2 reads FQNEAQ (reference sequence). The CDR3 nucleotides read TGTGCCAGCAGCTTAGAACAGTATAACTATGGCTACACCTTC. This codes for CASSLEQYNYGYTF.

The V and J genes are TRBV5-5 and TRBJ1-2; 8 bases map to TRBD1. The CDR3 extends over 16 amino acids. Trimming cost V 4 bases and J 0 bases; bases outside gene matches: 8. Germline lookup yields CDR1 SGHKS and CDR2 YYEKEE (reference sequence). The CDR3 DNA reads as TGTGCCAGCAGCCAAACCGACAGGGGAGCTAACTATGGCTACACCTTC. It codes for CASSQTDRGANYGYTF.

V gene TRBV6-1 combines with J gene TRBJ2-5; D may be TRBD2 (5 bases). The DNA end is a closer match to TRBJ2-7, so the J assignment may be wrong. In germline, CDR1 is MNHNS, CDR2 SASEGT. This CDR3 is built from 14 residues. CDR3: CASEFSSDSYEQYF. CDR3 bases: TGTGCCAGCGAGTTTAGTAGCGACTCCTACGAGCAGTACTTC.

The table lists this clone with a count of one. V usage is TRBV27 and J usage is TRBJ2-7, with 7 bases aligning to TRBD2. The CDR3 spans 15 residues. The germline V gene has CDR1 MNHEY and CDR2 SMNVEV (reference sequence). With V trimmed by 2 bases and J by 1 base, 5 bases remained unmatched. CDR3 amino acids: CASSLALAQSYEQYF. DNA of the CDR3: TGTGCCAGCAGTTTAGCACTAGCGCAATCCTACGAGCAGTACTTC.

The rearrangement links TRBV7-9 to TRBJ2-1; 8 nucleotides agree with TRBD1. Germline V gene sequence: CDR1 SEHNR, CDR2 FQNEAQ (reference sequence). This CDR3 contains 17 residues. Germline trimming cut 5 bases from V and 6 bases from J; bases unmatched to any gene: 15. CDR3 in DNA: TGTGCCAGCAGCCCACTCCAACTGGCAGGGGGCCTCAATGAGCAGTTCTTC. Protein sequence: CASSPLQLAGGLNEQFF. Full variable domain (outside the CDR3, taken from reference TRBV7-9 and TRBJ2-1): DTGVSQNPRHKITKRGQNVTFRCDPISEHNRLYWYRQTLGQGPEFLTYFQNEAQLEKSRLLSDRFSAERPKGSFSTLEIQRTEQGDSAMYLCASSPLQLAGGLNEQFFGPGTRLTVL.

CDR3: CASSMTDTGELFF. DNA of the CDR3: TGTGCCAGTTCAATGACAGACACCGGGGAGCTGTTTTTT. The rearrangement links TRBV6-1 to TRBJ2-2, with a tentative D call TRBD1 (5 bases). CDR1 and CDR2 (germline): MNHNS, SASEGT. The CDR3 contains 13 residues. V lost 9 bases and J lost 3, with 11 bases in between.

The gene calls are TRBV30 and TRBJ2-1; D might be TRBD2 (6 bases). Germline loops: CDR1 GTSNPN, CDR2 SVGIG (reference sequence). This CDR3 has 12 residues. V lost 1 base to trimming and J lost 9 bases, with 10 bases between them. The CDR3 protein is CAWSAVGGEQFF. CDR3 in DNA: TGTGCCTGGAGTGCCGTCGGGGGTGAGCAGTTCTTC.

The V gene is TRBV6-5, the J gene TRBJ1-1, with D hard to call. V dropped 4 bases and J dropped 1 base, with 4 bases sitting between them. Germline-derived CDR1 and CDR2 are MNHEY and SVGAGI. The CDR3 is 12 amino acids. DNA of the CDR3: TGTGCCAGCAGTTCAGGGAACACTGAAGCTTTCTTT. It specifies CASSSGNTEAFF.

The gene calls are TRBV6-1 and TRBJ2-3; the match to TRBD1 covers 7 bases. The CDR3 totals 12 residues. The germline gives CDR1 MNHNS, CDR2 SASEGT. V dropped 4 bases and J dropped 6; count of bases not matched to a gene: 1. The CDR3 DNA is TGTGCCAGCAGTGGGACAGGTGATACGCAGTATTTT. Its translation: CASSGTGDTQYF.

The rearrangement links TRBV11-2 to TRBJ2-5, with TRBD2 identical over 10 bases. The V gene end was trimmed by 3 bases and the J gene end by 0 bases; junction bases not matched to a gene: 4. This CDR3 is 16 amino acids long. Germline lookup yields CDR1 SGHAT and CDR2 FQNNGV. CDR3 in DNA: TGTGCCAGCAGCTTGGGAGCGGGGGGGCACCAAGAGACCCAGTACTTC. This gives the protein CASSLGAGGHQETQYF.

The chain joins TRBV10-2 to TRBJ2-3; D gene uncertain. The V gene's germline CDR1 is WSHSY and CDR2 SAAADI. Between the trimmed V and J ends, which lost 6 bases and 2 bases, there was a span of 15 bases. This CDR3 contains 15 residues. CDR3 nucleotides: TGCGCCAGCAGAAGACTGCCCTTTTCCACAGATACGCAGTATTTT. Its protein product is CASRRLPFSTDTQYF.

This chain links TRBV5-1 with TRBJ2-3; D possibly corresponds to TRBD2 (5 bases). Germline V gene sequence: CDR1 SGHRS, CDR2 YFSETQ. The CDR3 length is 19 residues. V was clipped by 0 bases and J by 3 bases, with 23 bases between them. The CDR3 DNA follows: TGCGCCAGCAGCTTGGCCCTTTTCGAGCTCGCGGGCGCGACAGATACGCAGTATTTT. Protein sequence: CASSLALFELAGATDTQYF.

This chain links TRBV6-6 with TRBJ1-6; 7 positions match TRBD1. V dropped 10 bases and J dropped 1; count of bases not matched to a gene: 4. This CDR3 contains 14 residues. Germline CDR1 MNHNY, CDR2 SVGAGI (reference sequence). The CDR3 DNA is TGTGCCATAACACAGGGGTCCTATAATTCACCCCTCCACTTT. Translation: CAITQGSYNSPLHF.

The V and J genes are TRBV19 and TRBJ2-2; possibly TRBD2 for D (6 bases). V dropped 4 bases and J dropped 3 bases, with 21 bases sitting between them. CDR3 size: 18 residues. Germline loops: CDR1 LNHDA, CDR2 SQIVND (reference sequence). The CDR3 region has the DNA TGTGCCAGTAGTACCCACCCCGAGGAGGGCTCGGACACCGGGGAGCTGTTTTTT. It encodes CASSTHPEEGSDTGELFF.

The rearrangement uses TRBV27 and TRBJ1-2, with 10 bases lining up with TRBD1. Germline V gene sequence: CDR1 MNHEY, CDR2 SMNVEV (reference sequence). This CDR3 contains 14 residues. Losses at the gene ends were 4 bases for V and 6 bases for J; bases not matched to a gene: 5. In DNA, the CDR3 is TGTGCCAGCAGTTCTCGACAGGGGGCCCATGGCTACACCTTC. Residues: CASSSRQGAHGYTF.

CDR3 residues: CASSMVRLGQPQHF. The CDR3 DNA sequence: TGTGCCAGTAGTATGGTCAGGCTCGGTCAGCCCCAGCATTTT. The rearrangement joins TRBV19 to TRBJ1-5; no firm D call. The CDR3 is 14 amino acids. Germline loops: CDR1 LNHDA, CDR2 SQIVND (reference sequence). V dropped 3 bases and J dropped 6 bases, with 12 bases sitting between them.

This chain uses TRBV9 with TRBJ2-7; TRBD2 might be the D (6 bases). The V end was cut by 0 bases, the J end by 5 bases, with 15 bases between. This CDR3 comprises 15 residues. Germline lookup yields CDR1 SGDLS and CDR2 YYNGEE. The CDR3 protein is CASSVAPGSRHEQYF. The CDR3 DNA follows: TGTGCCAGCAGCGTAGCTCCCGGGAGTCGCCACGAGCAGTACTTC.

The rearrangement uses TRBV29-1 and TRBJ2-2; no clear D. V dropped 6 bases and J dropped 7 bases, with 9 bases sitting between them. The CDR3 contains 11 residues. Germline CDR1 reads SQVTM; CDR2 reads ANQGSEA. The CDR3 loop reads CSVRIGGELFF. The CDR3 region has the DNA TGCAGCGTACGTATCGGCGGGGAGCTGTTTTTT.

The chain combines TRBV19 with TRBJ1-1; no reliable D call. CDR1 is LNHDA, CDR2 SQIVND, per germline (reference sequence). V lost 2 bases and J 4 bases, leaving 11 bases between the germline ends. CDR3 size: 14 residues. The CDR3 sequence is CASSIHGWVTEAFF. The CDR3 DNA reads as TGTGCCAGTAGTATACACGGGTGGGTCACTGAAGCTTTCTTT.

Worth noting for this clone: Germline is not matched at one junction end, which may reflect a read error. This rearrangement joins TRBV7-9 to TRBJ2-1; no clear D. The CDR3 covers 10 residues. Germline assignment: CDR1 SEHNR and CDR2 FQNEAQ (reference sequence). The DNA for the CDR3 is TGTTCCAGCAGTAGCAATGAGCAGTTCTTC. Amino acids: CSSSSNEQFF.

This chain connects TRBV19 to TRBJ2-5; D not certain. Trimming removed 6 bases from V and 3 bases from J, with 11 bases in between. The CDR3 runs to 13 residues. Germline loops: CDR1 LNHDA, CDR2 SQIVND (reference sequence). The CDR3 bases are TGTGCCAGTAGCCCGACGGGTAAAGAGACCCAGTACTTC. This gives the protein CASSPTGKETQYF.

Comments on this clone: The same CDR3 arises from other DNA sequences in this sample as well. The gene calls are TRBV4-3 and TRBJ1-2; TRBD1 agrees at 8 bases. The CDR3 extends over 15 amino acids. The ends lost 0 bases at V and 4 bases at J; junction bases unmatched: 4. CDR1 and CDR2 (germline): LGHNA, YSLEER. CDR3: CASSQEGTGSYGYTF. The CDR3 DNA reads TGCGCCAGCAGCCAAGAGGGGACAGGTTCCTATGGCTACACCTTC.